This T cell receptor (beta chain) is drawn from a study of shared clonotypes between healthy human individuals. Sequencing used immunoSEQ multiplex PCR; TCRdb keeps in-frame clones, though not all of them. The sample yields 180,000 or so clones, approximately 92% seen once. Per the germline V gene, CDR1 is SGDLS and CDR2 is YYNGEE. This CDR3 is built from 15 residues. Trimming took 4 bases from V and 4 from J, leaving 17 bases between them. The genes are TRBV9 and TRBJ1-2; tentative D call: TRBD1 (5 bases). This clonotype was sampled from a woman aged 25 to 39 in good health. The sample comprised naive CD4+ T cells sorted from blood. The subset was: CD45RA+ positively selected. The chain's CDR3 is CASSPAQGRSYGYTF. CDR3 coding DNA: TGTGCCAGCAGCCCCGCCCAGGGACGGAGCTATGGCTACACCTTC.